Sequencing of this T cell receptor (beta chain) was carried out in a study of blood T cell repertoires in COVID-19. Study-wide context: The United States, Italy and Spain supplied acute and convalescent COVID-19 samples. PBMCs, B-cell-depleted T cells, or T cells were the source of the cDNA or gDNA that made up the material.

This clone has just one count. Trimming at V came to 4 bases and at J to 5 bases, leaving 13 bases not matched to a gene. CDR3 size: 16 residues. Germline V lookup: CDR1 LGHNA, CDR2 YNFKEQ. Profiled with immunoSEQ multiplex PCR; TCRdb holds only in-frame clones, not every one. In the table there are over 350,000 clones, 88% of which are singletons. The clonotype originates from a woman aged 18-29 years who had recovered from COVID-19. The sample consisted of PBMCs or T cells enriched from blood (not recorded which). The rearrangement uses TRBV4-2 and TRBJ2-7; 8 positions match TRBD2. The CDR3 sequence: CASSLEGKRGKDEQYF. The CDR3 bases are TGTGCCAGCAGCCTCGAGGGGAAGCGGGGGAAAGACGAGCAGTACTTC.